This record concerns one TCR beta chain sequence. As yet, its antigen is unknown. The entry originates in a study of beta chain features in type 1 diabetes. Study-wide findings and caveats: TCRB CDR3s were moderately but significantly shorter in Type 1 diabetes patients in all four CD4+ subsets.

The investigators reverse transcribed all of the isolated RNA, so they sequenced expressed TCRB transcripts. Data came from immunoSEQ multiplex PCR; TCRdb stores just in-frame clones and leaves some out. Among around 250,000 clones listed, more than 11% were seen once. Germline-derived CDR1 and CDR2 are LNHNV and YYDKDF (reference sequence). The CDR3 is 19 amino acids. Between the trimmed V and J ends, which lost 0 bases and 1 base, there was a span of 21 bases. This sequence originates from a man aged 25 to 45 with type 1 diabetes. The sample consisted of naive CD4+ T cells from blood. The V call is TRBV15, the J call TRBJ2-5, with D possibly being TRBD1 (7 bases). CDR3 in amino acids: CATSREVTGVIGGQETQYF. CDR3 in DNA: TGTGCCACCAGCAGAGAGGTCACAGGGGTCATCGGGGGCCAAGAGACCCAGTACTTC.